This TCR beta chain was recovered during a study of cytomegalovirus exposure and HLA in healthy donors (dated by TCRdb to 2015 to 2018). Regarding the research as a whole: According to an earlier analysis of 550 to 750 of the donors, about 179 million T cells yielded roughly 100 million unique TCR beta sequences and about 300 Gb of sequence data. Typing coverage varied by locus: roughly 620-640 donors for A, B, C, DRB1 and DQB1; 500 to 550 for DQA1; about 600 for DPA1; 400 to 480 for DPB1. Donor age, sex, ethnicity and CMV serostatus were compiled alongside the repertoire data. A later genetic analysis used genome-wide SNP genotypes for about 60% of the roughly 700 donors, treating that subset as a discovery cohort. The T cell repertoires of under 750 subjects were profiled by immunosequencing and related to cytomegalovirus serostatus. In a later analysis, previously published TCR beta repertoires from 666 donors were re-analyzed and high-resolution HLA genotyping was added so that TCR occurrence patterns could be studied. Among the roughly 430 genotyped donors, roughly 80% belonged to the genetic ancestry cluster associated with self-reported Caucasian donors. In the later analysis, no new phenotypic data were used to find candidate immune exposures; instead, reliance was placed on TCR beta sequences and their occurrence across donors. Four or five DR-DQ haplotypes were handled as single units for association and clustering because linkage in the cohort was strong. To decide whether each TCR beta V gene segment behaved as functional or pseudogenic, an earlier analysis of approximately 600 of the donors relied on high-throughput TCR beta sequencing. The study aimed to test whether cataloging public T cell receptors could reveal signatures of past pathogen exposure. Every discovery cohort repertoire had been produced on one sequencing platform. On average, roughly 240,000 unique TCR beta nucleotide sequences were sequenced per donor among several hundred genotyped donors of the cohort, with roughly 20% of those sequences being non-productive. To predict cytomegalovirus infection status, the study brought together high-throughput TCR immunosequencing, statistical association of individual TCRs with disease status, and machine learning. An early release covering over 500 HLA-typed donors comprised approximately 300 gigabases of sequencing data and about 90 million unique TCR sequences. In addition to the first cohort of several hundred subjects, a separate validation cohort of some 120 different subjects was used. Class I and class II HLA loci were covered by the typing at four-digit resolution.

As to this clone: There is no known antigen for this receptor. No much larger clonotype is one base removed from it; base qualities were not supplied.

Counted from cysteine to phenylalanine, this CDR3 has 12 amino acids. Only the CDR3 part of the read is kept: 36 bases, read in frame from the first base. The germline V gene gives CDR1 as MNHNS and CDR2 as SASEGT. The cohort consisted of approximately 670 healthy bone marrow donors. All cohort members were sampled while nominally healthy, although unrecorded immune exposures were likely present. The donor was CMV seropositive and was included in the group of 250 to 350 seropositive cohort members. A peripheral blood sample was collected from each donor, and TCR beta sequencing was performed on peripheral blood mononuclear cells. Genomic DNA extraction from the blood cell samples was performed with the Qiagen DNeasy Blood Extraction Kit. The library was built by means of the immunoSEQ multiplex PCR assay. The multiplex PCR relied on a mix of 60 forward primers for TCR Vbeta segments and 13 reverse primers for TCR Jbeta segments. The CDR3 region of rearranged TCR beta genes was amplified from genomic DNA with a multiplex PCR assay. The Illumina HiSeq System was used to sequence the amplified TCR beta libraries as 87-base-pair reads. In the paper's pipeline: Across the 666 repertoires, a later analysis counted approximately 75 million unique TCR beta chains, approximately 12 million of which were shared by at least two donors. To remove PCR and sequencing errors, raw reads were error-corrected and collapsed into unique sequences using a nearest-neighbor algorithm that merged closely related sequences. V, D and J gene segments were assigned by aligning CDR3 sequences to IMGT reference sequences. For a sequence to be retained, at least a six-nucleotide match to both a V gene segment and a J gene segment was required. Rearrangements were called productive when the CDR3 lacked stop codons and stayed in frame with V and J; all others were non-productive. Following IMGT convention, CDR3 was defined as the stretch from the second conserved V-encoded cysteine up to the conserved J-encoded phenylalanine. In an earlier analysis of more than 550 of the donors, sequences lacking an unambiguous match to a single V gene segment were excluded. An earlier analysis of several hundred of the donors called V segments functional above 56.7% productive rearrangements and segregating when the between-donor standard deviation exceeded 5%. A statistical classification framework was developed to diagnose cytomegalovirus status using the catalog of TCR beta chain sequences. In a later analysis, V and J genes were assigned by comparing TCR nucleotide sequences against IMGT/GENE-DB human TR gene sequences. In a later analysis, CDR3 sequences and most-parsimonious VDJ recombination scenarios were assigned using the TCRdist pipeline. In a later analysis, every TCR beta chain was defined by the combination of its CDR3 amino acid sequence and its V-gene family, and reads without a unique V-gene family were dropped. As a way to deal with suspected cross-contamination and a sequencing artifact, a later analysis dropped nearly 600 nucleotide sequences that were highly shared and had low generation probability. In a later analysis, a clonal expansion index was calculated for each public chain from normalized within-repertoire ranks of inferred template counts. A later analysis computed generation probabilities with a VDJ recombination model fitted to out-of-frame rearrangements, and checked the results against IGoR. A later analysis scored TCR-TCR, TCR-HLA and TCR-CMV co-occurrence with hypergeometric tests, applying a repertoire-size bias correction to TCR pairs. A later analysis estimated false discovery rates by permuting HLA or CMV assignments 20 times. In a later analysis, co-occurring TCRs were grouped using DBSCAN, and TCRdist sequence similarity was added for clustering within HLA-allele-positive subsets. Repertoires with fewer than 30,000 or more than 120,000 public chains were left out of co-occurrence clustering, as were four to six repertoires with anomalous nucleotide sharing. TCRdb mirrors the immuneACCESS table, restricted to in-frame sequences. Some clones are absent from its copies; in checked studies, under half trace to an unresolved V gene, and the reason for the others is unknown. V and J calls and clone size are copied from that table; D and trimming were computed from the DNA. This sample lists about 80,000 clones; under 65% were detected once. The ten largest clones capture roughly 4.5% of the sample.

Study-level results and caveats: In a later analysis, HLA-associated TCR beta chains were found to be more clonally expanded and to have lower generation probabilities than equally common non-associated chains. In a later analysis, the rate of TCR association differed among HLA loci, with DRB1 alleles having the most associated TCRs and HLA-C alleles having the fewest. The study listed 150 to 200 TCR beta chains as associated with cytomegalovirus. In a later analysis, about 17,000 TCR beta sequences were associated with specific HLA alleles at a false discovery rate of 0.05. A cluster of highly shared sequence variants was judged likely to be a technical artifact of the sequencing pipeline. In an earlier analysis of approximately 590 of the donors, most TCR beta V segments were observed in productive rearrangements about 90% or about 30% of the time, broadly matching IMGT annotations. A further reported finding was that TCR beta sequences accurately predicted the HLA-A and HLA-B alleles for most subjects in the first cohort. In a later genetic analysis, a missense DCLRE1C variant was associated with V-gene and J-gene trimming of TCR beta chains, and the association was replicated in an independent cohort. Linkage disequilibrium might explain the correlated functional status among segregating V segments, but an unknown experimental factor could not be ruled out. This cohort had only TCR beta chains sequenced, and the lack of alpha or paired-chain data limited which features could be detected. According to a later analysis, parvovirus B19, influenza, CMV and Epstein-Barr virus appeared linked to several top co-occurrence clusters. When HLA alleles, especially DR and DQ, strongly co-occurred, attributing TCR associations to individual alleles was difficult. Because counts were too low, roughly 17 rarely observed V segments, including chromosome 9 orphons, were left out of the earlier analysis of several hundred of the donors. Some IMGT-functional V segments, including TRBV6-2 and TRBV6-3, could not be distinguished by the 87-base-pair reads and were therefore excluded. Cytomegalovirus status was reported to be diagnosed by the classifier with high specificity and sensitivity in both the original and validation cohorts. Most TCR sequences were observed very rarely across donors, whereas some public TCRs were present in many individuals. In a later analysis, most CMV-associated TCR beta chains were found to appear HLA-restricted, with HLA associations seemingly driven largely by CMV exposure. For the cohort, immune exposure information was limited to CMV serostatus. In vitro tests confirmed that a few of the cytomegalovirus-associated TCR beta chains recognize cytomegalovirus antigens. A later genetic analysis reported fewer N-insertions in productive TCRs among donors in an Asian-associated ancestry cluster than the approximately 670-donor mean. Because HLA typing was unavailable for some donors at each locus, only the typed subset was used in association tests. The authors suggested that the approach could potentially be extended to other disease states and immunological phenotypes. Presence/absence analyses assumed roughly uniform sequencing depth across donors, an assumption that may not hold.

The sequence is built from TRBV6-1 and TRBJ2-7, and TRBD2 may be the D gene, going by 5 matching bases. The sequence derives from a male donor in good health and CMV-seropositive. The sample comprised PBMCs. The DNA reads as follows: TGTGCTACTCTCGGGGTGTCCTACGAGCAGTACTTC. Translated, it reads CATLGVSYEQYF.